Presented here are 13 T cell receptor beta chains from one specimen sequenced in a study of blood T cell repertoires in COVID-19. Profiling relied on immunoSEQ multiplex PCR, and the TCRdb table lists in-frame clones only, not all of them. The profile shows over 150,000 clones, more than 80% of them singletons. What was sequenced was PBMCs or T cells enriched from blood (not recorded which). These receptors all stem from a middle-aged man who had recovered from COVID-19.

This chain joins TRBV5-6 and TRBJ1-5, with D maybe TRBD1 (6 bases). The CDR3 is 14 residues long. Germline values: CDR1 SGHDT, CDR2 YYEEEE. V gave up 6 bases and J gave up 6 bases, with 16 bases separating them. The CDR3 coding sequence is TGTGCCAGCACTTTTCGGAGAGGGGGTCAGCCCCAGCATTTT. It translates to CASTFRRGGQPQHF.

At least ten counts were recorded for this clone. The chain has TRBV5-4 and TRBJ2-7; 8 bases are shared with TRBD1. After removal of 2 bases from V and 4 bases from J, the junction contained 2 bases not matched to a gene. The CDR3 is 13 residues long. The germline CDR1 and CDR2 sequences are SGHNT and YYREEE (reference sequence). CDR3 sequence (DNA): TGTGCCAGCAGCTTAACAGGGGGATACGAGCAGTACTTC. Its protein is CASSLTGGYEQYF. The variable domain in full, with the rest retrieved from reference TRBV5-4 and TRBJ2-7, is ETGVTQSPTHLIKTRGQQVTLRCSSQSGHNTVSWYQQALGQGPQFIFQYYREEENGRGNFPPRFSGLQFPNYSSELNVNALELDDSALYLCASSLTGGYEQYFGPGTRLTVT.

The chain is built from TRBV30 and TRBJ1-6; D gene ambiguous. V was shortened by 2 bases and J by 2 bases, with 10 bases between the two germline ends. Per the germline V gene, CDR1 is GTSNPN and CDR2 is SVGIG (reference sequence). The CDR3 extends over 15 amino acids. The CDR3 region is CAWSRTGTYNSPLHF. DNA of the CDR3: TGTGCCTGGAGTCGAACGGGGACCTATAATTCACCCCTCCACTTT.

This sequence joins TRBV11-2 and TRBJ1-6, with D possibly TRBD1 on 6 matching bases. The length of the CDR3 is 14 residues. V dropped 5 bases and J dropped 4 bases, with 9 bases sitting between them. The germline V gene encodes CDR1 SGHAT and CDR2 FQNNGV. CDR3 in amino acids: CASSKGEYNSPLHF. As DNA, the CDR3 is TGTGCCAGCAGCAAGGGGGAGTATAATTCACCCCTCCACTTT.

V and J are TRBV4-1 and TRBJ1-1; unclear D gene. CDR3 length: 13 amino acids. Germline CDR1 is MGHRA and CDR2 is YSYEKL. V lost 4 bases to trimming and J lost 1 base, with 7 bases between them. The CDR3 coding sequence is TGCGCCAGCAGCCGGGCAGAGAACACTGAAGCTTTCTTT. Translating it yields CASSRAENTEAFF.

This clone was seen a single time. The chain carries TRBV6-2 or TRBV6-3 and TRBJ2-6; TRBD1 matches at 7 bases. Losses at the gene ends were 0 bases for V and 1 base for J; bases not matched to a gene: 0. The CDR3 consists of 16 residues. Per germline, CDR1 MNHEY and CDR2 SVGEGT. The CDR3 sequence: CASSYSQGSGANVLTF. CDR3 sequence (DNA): TGTGCCAGCAGTTACTCACAGGGGTCTGGGGCCAACGTCCTGACTTTC.

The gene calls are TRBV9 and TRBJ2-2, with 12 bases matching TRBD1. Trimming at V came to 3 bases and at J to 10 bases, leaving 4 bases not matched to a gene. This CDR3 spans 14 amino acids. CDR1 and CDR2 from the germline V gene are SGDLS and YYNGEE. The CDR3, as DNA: TGTGCCAGCAGCGGGGACAGGGGGCGCGTGGAGCTGTTTTTT. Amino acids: CASSGDRGRVELFF.

In DNA form, the CDR3 reads TGCGCCAGCAAGGGGGACAGTGCTAATGAAAAACTGTTTTTT. It translates to CASKGDSANEKLFF. The rearrangement links TRBV5-1 to TRBJ1-4; 7 bases match TRBD1. The germline gives CDR1 SGHRS, CDR2 YFSETQ. V dropped 6 bases and J dropped 3; count of bases not matched to a gene: 5. The CDR3 covers 14 residues.

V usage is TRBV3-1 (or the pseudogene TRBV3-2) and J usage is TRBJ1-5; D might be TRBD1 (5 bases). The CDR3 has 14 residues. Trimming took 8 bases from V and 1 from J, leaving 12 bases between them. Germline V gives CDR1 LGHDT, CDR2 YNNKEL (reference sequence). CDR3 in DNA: TGTGCCAGCTCAGGGATGGGAAGCAATCAGCCCCAGCATTTT. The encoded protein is CASSGMGSNQPQHF.

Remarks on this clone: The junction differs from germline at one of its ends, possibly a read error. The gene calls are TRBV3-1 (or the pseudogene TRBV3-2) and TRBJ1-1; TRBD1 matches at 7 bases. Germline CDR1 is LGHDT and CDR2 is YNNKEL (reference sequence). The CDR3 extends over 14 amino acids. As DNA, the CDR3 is TGTGCCACCAGCCGGACAGGCCGGAACACTGAAGCTTTCTTT. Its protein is CATSRTGRNTEAFF.

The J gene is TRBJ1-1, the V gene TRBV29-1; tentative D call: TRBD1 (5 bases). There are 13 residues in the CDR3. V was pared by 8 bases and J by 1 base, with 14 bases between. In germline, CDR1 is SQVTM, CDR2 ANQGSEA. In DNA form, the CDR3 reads TGCAGCCACAGCCCTGACAGGAACACTGAAGCTTTCTTT. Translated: CSHSPDRNTEAFF. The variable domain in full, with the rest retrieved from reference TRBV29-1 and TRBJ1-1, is SAVISQKPSRDICQRGTSLTIQCQVDSQVTMMFWYRQQPGQSLTLIATANQGSEATYESGFVIDKFPISRPNLTFSTLTVSNMSPEDSSIYLCSHSPDRNTEAFFGQGTRLTVV.

The CDR3 reads CASSPGGRGKETQYF. For the CDR3, the DNA is TGTGCCAGCTCACCGGGCGGCCGGGGGAAAGAGACCCAGTACTTC. The chain employs TRBV18 and TRBJ2-5, with D possibly TRBD2 on 6 matching bases. The germline gives CDR1 KGHSH, CDR2 LQKENI. Trimming cost V 3 bases and J 3 bases, with 14 bases left between them. This CDR3 region has 15 residues.

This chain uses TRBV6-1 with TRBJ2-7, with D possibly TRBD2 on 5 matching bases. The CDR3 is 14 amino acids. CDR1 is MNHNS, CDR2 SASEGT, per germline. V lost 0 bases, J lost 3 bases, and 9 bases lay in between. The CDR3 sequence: CASSEAGVGYEQYF. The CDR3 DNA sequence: TGTGCCAGCAGTGAAGCCGGGGTAGGCTACGAGCAGTACTTC.